The clone carrying this TCR beta chain was seen more than once but under ten times. Its antigen is as yet unknown. This entry belongs to a study of T cell repertoires in cytomegalovirus infection. The CDR3 has 16 amino acids. Trimming took off 0 bases at V and 5 bases at J, with 14 bases between the two ends. TCRdb processed the reads anew with MiXCR; each CDR3 protein has one entry. Of 750,000 to 950,000 distinct CDR3 sequences listed, 29% were seen once; the top ten hold over 10%. Points from the study as a whole: The ex vivo response showed dominance by HLA-C-restricted CMV-specific TCR beta clonotypes.

This clonotype was obtained from a human donor in good health (CMV status not recorded). Some clones in this sample may be carry-over from other donors' samples. This chain connects TRBV12-3 or TRBV12-4 to TRBJ2-1, with D unresolved. The input for sequencing was cultured CD8+ T cells from PBMCs, taken from culture after CMV antigen stimulation. The DNA of the CDR3 is TGTGCCAGCAGTTTAGCGGAGACGAAAAACGACAATGAGCAGTTCTTC. Translated, it gives CASSLAETKNDNEQFF.